The 12 T cell receptor beta chains below were found in one sample sequenced in a study of cytomegalovirus exposure and HLA in healthy donors. Primers: 60 Vbeta forward and 13 Jbeta reverse. Generated by immunoSEQ multiplex PCR, the TCRdb table keeps only in-frame clones and is missing some. This sample has 81,000 or so clones; less than 75% occur once, and the top ten carry around 5.5%. The sequenced material came from PBMCs. The receptor source for this set is a woman in her thirties in good health and CMV-seropositive.

A remark on this clone: The identical CDR3 is also encoded by other nucleotide sequences in the sample. The chain recombines TRBV6-1 with TRBJ2-7, with TRBD1 matching 8 bases. CDR3 length: 14 residues. The V segment lost 4 bases and the J segment 4 bases; nucleotides outside the gene matches: 6. Germline V lookup: CDR1 MNHNS, CDR2 SASEGT. The CDR3 protein is CASSAQGARYEQYF. CDR3 bases: TGTGCCAGCAGTGCGCAGGGGGCGAGGTACGAGCAGTACTTC.

The chain recombines TRBV4-3 with TRBJ1-1; TRBD1 is a possible D gene (6 bases). V lost 6 bases to trimming and J lost 2 bases, with 16 bases between them. CDR1 is LGHNA, CDR2 YSLEER, per germline. This CDR3 region has 15 residues. The CDR3 protein is CASRRGIQGNTEAFF. Written as DNA, the CDR3 is TGCGCCAGCAGACGAGGAATACAGGGAAACACTGAAGCTTTCTTT.

The chain has TRBV5-6 and TRBJ2-7; D gene unclear. CDR3 length equals 15 residues. Germline lookup yields CDR1 SGHDT and CDR2 YYEEEE. V lost 0 bases, J lost 3 bases, and 13 bases lay in between. CDR3 amino acids: CASSLAGSLNYEQYF. The CDR3 DNA sequence: TGTGCCAGCAGCTTGGCCGGGTCCTTAAACTACGAGCAGTACTTC.

The CDR3, as DNA: TGCGCCAGCAGCTTGGGTACAACCACCGGGGAGCTGTTTTTT. As protein: CASSLGTTTGELFF. The rearrangement joins TRBV5-1 to TRBJ2-2; no firm D call. Trimming removed 0 bases at V and 4 bases at J, with 7 bases between. Germline assignment: CDR1 SGHRS and CDR2 YFSETQ. This CDR3 spans 14 amino acids.

This clone was seen more than once but under ten times. The V and J genes are TRBV28 and TRBJ2-3, with TRBD1 matching over 9 bases. V lost 6 bases to trimming and J lost 6 bases; unmatched junction nucleotides: 7. The CDR3 spans 14 residues. From germline, CDR1 is MDHEN and CDR2 SYDVKM. The CDR3 DNA is TGTGCCAGCAGCCCCGGGACAGGGTACGATACGCAGTATTTT. Encoded protein: CASSPGTGYDTQYF. Full variable domain (remainder filled in from reference TRBV28 and TRBJ2-3): DVKVTQSSRYLVKRTGEKVFLECVQDMDHENMFWYRQDPGLGLRLIYFSYDVKMKEKGDIPEGYSVSREKKERFSLILESASTNQTSMYLCASSPGTGYDTQYFGPGTRLTVL.

Only a few counts were recorded for this clone. The gene calls are TRBV19 and TRBJ1-2, with TRBD1 matching 7 bases. Unmatched junction bases numbered 5, after V lost 7 bases and J lost 3 bases. CDR1 and CDR2 (germline): LNHDA, SQIVND (reference sequence). This CDR3 region has 13 residues. CDR3 sequence reads: CASTEDRHYGYTF. CDR3 coding DNA: TGTGCCAGTACCGAGGACAGGCACTATGGCTACACCTTC. Full variable domain (missing parts from reference TRBV19 and TRBJ1-2): DGGITQSPKYLFRKEGQNVTLSCEQNLNHDAMYWYRQDPGQGLRLIYYSQIVNDFQKGDIAEGYSVSREKKESFPLTVTSAQKNPTAFYLCASTEDRHYGYTFGSGTRLTVV.

This sequence joins TRBV27 and TRBJ1-5; the D is unclear. The germline V and J ends were trimmed by 2 bases and 3 bases, with 11 bases remaining between them. There are 15 residues in the CDR3. Germline assignment: CDR1 MNHEY and CDR2 SMNVEV (reference sequence). CDR3: CASSLNAADNQPQHF. Here the CDR3 DNA reads TGTGCCAGCAGTTTAAATGCGGCAGACAATCAGCCCCAGCATTTT.

V gene TRBV28 combines with J gene TRBJ1-2; D call uncertain. The CDR3 is 13 amino acids. V gave up 6 bases and J gave up 5 bases, with 13 bases separating them. Germline CDR1 reads MDHEN; CDR2 reads SYDVKM. The DNA for the CDR3 is TGTGCCAGCAGACCGCCGGAGGATTATGGCTACACCTTC. It yields the protein CASRPPEDYGYTF.

This clone was observed a handful of times. CDR3 nucleotides: TGTGCCAGCAGCTTAGCTACATACAATGAGCAGTTCTTC. Its translation: CASSLATYNEQFF. The chain employs TRBV7-2 and TRBJ2-1, with unresolved D. V was clipped by 0 bases and J by 4 bases, with 4 bases between them. The CDR3 runs to 13 residues. The germline V gene encodes CDR1 SGHTA and CDR2 FQGNSA.

This clone has more than one count but fewer than ten. V and J are TRBV7-2 and TRBJ2-5, with 7 bases aligning to TRBD2. The V and J ends lost 1 base and 3 bases, in that order; junction bases with no gene match: 5. The CDR3 runs 15 residues. Germline CDR1 is SGHTA and CDR2 is FQGNSA. The CDR3 spells CASSLVVAGEETQYF. The CDR3 DNA is TGTGCCAGCAGCTTAGTTGTGGCGGGGGAAGAGACCCAGTACTTC.

This chain joins TRBV19 and TRBJ1-1; TRBD1 agrees at 9 bases. Germline V gives CDR1 LNHDA, CDR2 SQIVND (reference sequence). J gave up 5 bases and V 5 bases, and 6 bases lay outside the gene matches. The CDR3 consists of 14 residues. CDR3 DNA sequence: TGTGCCAGTAGTGCCGCCGGGACAGGGACTGAAGCTTTCTTT. Translation gives CASSAAGTGTEAFF.

The rearrangement uses TRBV18 and TRBJ2-5; 9 positions match TRBD1. Looked up from germline, CDR1 is KGHSH and CDR2 is LQKENI. V lost 3 bases to trimming and J lost 4 bases; unmatched junction nucleotides: 6. This CDR3 spans 15 amino acids. The CDR3 protein is CASSPWDRAPETQYF. In DNA, the CDR3 is TGTGCCAGCTCACCCTGGGACAGGGCCCCAGAGACCCAGTACTTC.